The 30 T cell receptor beta chains reported below all come from one sample, sequenced in a study of cytomegalovirus exposure and HLA in healthy donors. A multiplex PCR was run with 60 Vbeta primers and 13 Jbeta primers. The repertoire was sequenced with immunoSEQ multiplex PCR; TCRdb's copy has only in-frame clones and lacks some. The repertoire consists of under 85,000 clones, with around 76% occurring once and the leading ten covering less than 2%. Sequences were obtained from PBMCs. Receptors originate from a man between 40 and 49 years old in good health and CMV-seronegative.

The chain links TRBV28 to TRBJ2-7; D is uncertain. Trimming pared 6 bases from V and 3 bases from J, leaving 12 bases between. The CDR3 runs to 13 residues. Germline CDR1 reads MDHEN; CDR2 reads SYDVKM. As DNA, the CDR3 is TGTGCCAGCAGCCCCACTACCAACTACGAGCAGTACTTC. As protein: CASSPTTNYEQYF.

This clone was counted between two and nine times. The gene calls are TRBV6-6 and TRBJ2-7, with 8 nucleotides matching TRBD2. Germline CDR1 is MNHNY and CDR2 is SVGAGI (reference sequence). The CDR3 covers 15 residues. V lost 7 bases and J lost 1; bases outside the gene matches: 9. The CDR3 DNA reads as TGTGCCAGCACCCCGACCTCGGGGGGGTCCTACGAGCAGTACTTC. Protein product: CASTPTSGGSYEQYF.

The sample holds a few counts of this clone. V is TRBV19 and J is TRBJ1-5, with D hard to call. This CDR3 contains 15 residues. Germline values: CDR1 LNHDA, CDR2 SQIVND (reference sequence). V was trimmed by 6 bases and J by 3 bases, leaving 15 bases between them. The CDR3 bases are TGTGCCAGTAGGCCGGCCGGCAGGCCCAATCAGCCCCAGCATTTT. Amino acids: CASRPAGRPNQPQHF.

This chain uses TRBV29-1 with TRBJ2-2; a possible D gene is TRBD2 (5 bases). This CDR3 has 14 residues. The germline V and J ends were trimmed by 6 bases and 3 bases, with 14 bases remaining between them. The germline V gene encodes CDR1 SQVTM and CDR2 ANQGSEA. CDR3 sequence (DNA): TGCAGCGTAAAACACGGACTCTACACCGGGGAGCTGTTTTTT. Protein product: CSVKHGLYTGELFF.

This rearrangement joins TRBV7-9 to TRBJ1-6, with D perhaps matching TRBD1 (6 bases). Trimming cost V 8 bases and J 7 bases, with 15 bases left between them. This CDR3 is built from 14 residues. Per germline, CDR1 SEHNR and CDR2 FQNEAQ (reference sequence). The CDR3 DNA follows: TGTGCCAGCGGTACAGGGCTCAGGAATTCACCCCTCCACTTT. It codes for CASGTGLRNSPLHF.

The V call is TRBV19, the J call TRBJ2-1; a weak D match, TRBD1 (5 bases). CDR3 length equals 13 residues. Germline CDR1 is LNHDA and CDR2 is SQIVND (reference sequence). Deletions cut 1 base from V and 7 bases from J, with 8 bases between. The CDR3 nucleotides read TGTGCCAGTAGTATAGGCAGGGTAAATGAGCAGTTCTTC. The encoded protein is CASSIGRVNEQFF.

The chain joins TRBV19 to TRBJ2-2, with 11 bases matching TRBD1. Germline assignment: CDR1 LNHDA and CDR2 SQIVND (reference sequence). Trimming took 9 bases from V and 4 from J; bases not matched to a gene: 16. This CDR3 comprises 18 residues. The CDR3 sequence is CARNRTGGDRGCTGELFF. The CDR3 DNA reads as TGTGCCAGGAATCGGACCGGAGGGGACAGGGGGTGCACCGGGGAGCTGTTTTTT. The full variable domain, with the rest looked up from reference TRBV19 and TRBJ2-2, is DGGITQSPKYLFRKEGQNVTLSCEQNLNHDAMYWYRQDPGQGLRLIYYSQIVNDFQKGDIAEGYSVSREKKESFPLTVTSAQKNPTAFYLCARNRTGGDRGCTGELFFGEGSRLTVL.

The rearrangement links TRBV28 to TRBJ1-5; 11 bases are shared with TRBD1. Germline CDR1 MDHEN, CDR2 SYDVKM. The CDR3 sequence is 15 residues long. V shed 4 bases, J shed 6 bases, and the junction held 5 bases outside the gene matches. CDR3 in DNA: TGTGCCAGCAGTTGGGACAGGGGGATAGGTCAGCCCCAGCATTTT. Translated, it gives CASSWDRGIGQPQHF.

The rearrangement joins TRBV25-1 to TRBJ1-2; 7 bases agree with TRBD1. This CDR3 comprises 15 residues. J gave up 3 bases and V 3 bases, and 7 bases lay outside the gene matches. The germline V gene has CDR1 MGHDK and CDR2 SYGVNS. CDR3 DNA: TGTGCCAGCAGTGAGAAACAGGGGATCCACTATGGCTACACCTTC. Its protein product is CASSEKQGIHYGYTF.

This clone appeared a single time. The V and J genes are TRBV6-1 and TRBJ2-2; TRBD1 might be the D (5 bases). The CDR3 extends over 15 amino acids. V lost 2 bases and J 7 bases, leaving 14 bases between the germline ends. Germline V gene data show CDR1 as MNHNS and CDR2 as SASEGT. Written as DNA, the CDR3 is TGTGCCAGCAGTGAATCTCTGGGGCGGCTCGGGGAGCTGTTTTTT. Amino acid sequence: CASSESLGRLGELFF.

The rearrangement uses TRBV18 and TRBJ1-2; D perhaps matches TRBD1 (5 bases). This CDR3 has 14 residues. V was clipped by 5 bases and J by 6 bases, with 16 bases between them. Germline CDR1 reads KGHSH; CDR2 reads LQKENI. The CDR3 DNA is TGTGCCAGCTCATCGAGACAGTCCGTGAATGGCTACACCTTC. It specifies CASSSRQSVNGYTF.

This sequence joins TRBV5-1 and TRBJ1-2, with TRBD1 matching over 8 bases. V lost 0 bases to trimming and J lost 6 bases; unmatched junction nucleotides: 7. CDR3 size: 15 residues. Germline-derived CDR1 and CDR2 are SGHRS and YFSETQ. The CDR3 is CASSLGPSGGDGYTF. The CDR3 region has the DNA TGCGCCAGCAGCTTGGGGCCCTCAGGGGGCGATGGCTACACCTTC.

This chain uses TRBV4-2 with TRBJ2-2; possibly TRBD1 for D (6 bases). The V and J ends lost 1 base and 2 bases respectively, with 8 bases between them. Germline assignment: CDR1 LGHNA and CDR2 YNFKEQ. The CDR3 consists of 15 residues. This chain's CDR3 is CASSQVQGNTGELFF. DNA for the CDR3: TGTGCCAGCAGCCAAGTACAGGGCAACACCGGGGAGCTGTTTTTT.

This clone was picked up a small number of times. This chain joins TRBV19 and TRBJ2-7; TRBD2 matches 7 bases. CDR3 length: 15 residues. The germline gives CDR1 LNHDA, CDR2 SQIVND (reference sequence). V gave up 1 base and J gave up 7 bases; unmatched junction bases: 10. CDR3 residues: CASSIVEAGSVEQYF. The CDR3 DNA reads as TGTGCCAGTAGTATAGTAGAAGCGGGAAGTGTAGAGCAGTACTTC.

This chain connects TRBV6-1 to TRBJ1-2; TRBD1 aligns across 9 bases. The CDR3 sequence is 15 residues long. CDR1 MNHNS and CDR2 SASEGT come from the germline V gene. Trimming cost V 5 bases and J 8 bases; bases outside gene matches: 12. The CDR3 loop is CASSSFLGQGRGYTF. CDR3 DNA: TGTGCCAGCAGTTCATTTTTGGGACAGGGCCGAGGCTACACCTTC.

The chain employs TRBV28 and TRBJ2-7; D gene uncertain. The CDR3 has 11 amino acids. The germline CDR1 and CDR2 sequences are MDHEN and SYDVKM. V was trimmed by 7 bases and J by 2 bases, leaving 6 bases between them. The chain's CDR3 is CASTRAYEQYF. CDR3 nucleotides: TGTGCCAGCACTCGCGCCTACGAGCAGTACTTC.

The genes are TRBV2 and TRBJ2-7; D is unclear. Germline V gives CDR1 SNHLY, CDR2 FYNNEI. V was clipped by 4 bases and J by 2 bases, with 6 bases between them. The CDR3 length is 12 residues. DNA for the CDR3: TGTGCCAGCAGTGTTGGGCCCTACGAGCAGTACTTC. Translating it yields CASSVGPYEQYF.

This clone was observed once. The V call is TRBV19, the J call TRBJ2-1; 11 bases are shared with TRBD2. Unmatched junction bases numbered 8, after V lost 6 bases and J lost 7 bases. Germline CDR1 reads LNHDA; CDR2 reads SQIVND (reference sequence). The CDR3 loop spans 15 amino acids. The CDR3 spells CASSQLAGVRNEQFF. In DNA form, the CDR3 reads TGTGCCAGTAGCCAACTAGCGGGAGTTAGGAATGAGCAGTTCTTC. The full variable domain, with the rest looked up from reference TRBV19 and TRBJ2-1, is DGGITQSPKYLFRKEGQNVTLSCEQNLNHDAMYWYRQDPGQGLRLIYYSQIVNDFQKGDIAEGYSVSREKKESFPLTVTSAQKNPTAFYLCASSQLAGVRNEQFFGPGTRLTVL.

The rearrangement links TRBV6-5 to TRBJ2-7, with TRBD2 as a possible D gene (6 bases). CDR3 length: 15 amino acids. Between the trimmed V and J ends, which lost 2 bases and 2 bases, there was a span of 13 bases. Germline values: CDR1 MNHEY, CDR2 SVGAGI. The CDR3 spells CASSYRRDTAYEQYF. The CDR3 nucleotides are TGTGCCAGCAGTTACAGGAGGGATACGGCCTACGAGCAGTACTTC.

The rearrangement links TRBV11-3 to TRBJ1-1; D remains ambiguous. V dropped 5 bases and J dropped 1 base, with 20 bases sitting between them. CDR1 is SGHNT, CDR2 YENEEA, per germline. The CDR3 extends over 17 amino acids. The CDR3 DNA is TGTGCCAGCAGCCATGCTCTGCCCCAGTCCCGGAACACTGAAGCTTTCTTT. It translates to CASSHALPQSRNTEAFF. The entire variable domain, with the rest obtained from reference TRBV11-3 and TRBJ1-1, is as follows: EAGVVQSPRYKIIEKKQPVAFWCNPISGHNTLYWYLQNLGQGPELLIRYENEEAVDDSQLPKDRFSAERLKGVDSTLKIQPAELGDSAVYLCASSHALPQSRNTEAFFGQGTRLTVV.

The rearrangement joins TRBV7-3 to TRBJ2-1, with 13 bases aligning to TRBD2. J gave up 5 bases and V 5 bases, and 3 bases lay outside the gene matches. Per the germline V gene, CDR1 is SGHTA and CDR2 is FQGTGA. CDR3 length equals 15 residues. CDR3 DNA sequence: TGTGCCAGCAGCGTTGGACTAGCGGGAGACAATGAGCAGTTCTTC. It yields the protein CASSVGLAGDNEQFF.

V gene TRBV6-5 combines with J gene TRBJ2-1; D gene ambiguous. Trimming took off 0 bases at V and 0 bases at J, with 9 bases between the two ends. The CDR3 is 16 amino acids. CDR1 is MNHEY and CDR2 is SVGAGI in the germline V gene. The CDR3: CASSYSPAVSYNEQFF. In DNA form, the CDR3 reads TGTGCCAGCAGTTACTCACCGGCGGTCTCCTACAATGAGCAGTTCTTC.

The chain couples TRBV11-3 to TRBJ2-3; TRBD2 agrees at 11 bases. The CDR3 runs to 16 residues. CDR1 is SGHNT and CDR2 is YENEEA in the germline V gene. Trimming took 4 bases from V and 2 from J; bases not matched to a gene: 5. CDR3 in DNA: TGTGCCAGCAGCTCGGGGACTAGCGGATACACAGATACGCAGTATTTT. This sequence encodes CASSSGTSGYTDTQYF.

The V call is TRBV30, the J call TRBJ1-4; 7 positions agree with TRBD1. Germline values: CDR1 GTSNPN, CDR2 SVGIG (reference sequence). The CDR3 length is 16 residues. Trimming cost V 0 bases and J 13 bases; bases outside gene matches: 17. The CDR3 protein is CAWSVRGQVYSGVLFF. The CDR3 nucleotides are TGTGCCTGGAGTGTAAGAGGACAGGTGTATTCGGGGGTACTGTTTTTT.

A word on this clone: At one end, the junction sequence differs from germline, possibly due to a read error. V is TRBV7-9 and J is TRBJ2-1, with a possible D match to TRBD2 (6 bases). The CDR3 runs 16 residues. Per the germline V gene, CDR1 is SEHNR and CDR2 is FQNEAQ (reference sequence). The CDR3 region is CSSSLNRERRYNEQFF. CDR3 in DNA: TGTTCCAGCAGCTTAAATCGGGAGCGTCGTTACAATGAGCAGTTCTTC.

The genes are TRBV6-6 and TRBJ2-1; 10 bases line up with TRBD2. Losses at the gene ends were 7 bases for V and 7 bases for J; bases not matched to a gene: 4. The CDR3 length is 13 residues. The V gene's germline CDR1 is MNHNY and CDR2 SVGAGI (reference sequence). In nucleotides, the CDR3 is TGTGCCAGCAAAGCGGGAGGGGGAAATGAGCAGTTCTTC. It translates to CASKAGGGNEQFF.

The CDR3 is CASSQGLYNEQFF. The CDR3 DNA reads TGTGCCAGCAGCCAGGGACTGTACAATGAGCAGTTCTTC. The J gene is TRBJ2-1, the V gene TRBV9, with D possibly matching TRBD2 (6 bases). The length of the CDR3 is 13 residues. V gave up 4 bases and J gave up 4 bases, with 9 bases separating them. From germline, CDR1 is SGDLS and CDR2 YYNGEE.

This clone was picked up a small number of times. This chain uses TRBV7-3 with TRBJ2-7; a possible D gene is TRBD1 (6 bases). This CDR3 spans 14 amino acids. Trimming pared 3 bases from V and 0 bases from J, leaving 9 bases between. The germline V gene has CDR1 SGHTA and CDR2 FQGTGA. CDR3 amino acids: CASSFTGSSYEQYF. Here the CDR3 DNA reads TGTGCCAGCAGCTTTACAGGGAGCTCCTACGAGCAGTACTTC.

V is TRBV18 and J is TRBJ2-1; 16 nucleotides match TRBD2. The CDR3 covers 18 residues. The germline CDR1 and CDR2 sequences are KGHSH and LQKENI. Trimming removed 4 bases from V and 9 bases from J; junction bases left unmatched: 12. This CDR3 is CASSRQGLAGGPVGEQFF. The CDR3 DNA sequence: TGTGCCAGCTCACGACAGGGACTAGCGGGAGGGCCCGTCGGTGAGCAGTTCTTC.

As regards this clone: An end of the junction does not agree with germline; a read error may underlie this. The chain combines TRBV19 with TRBJ1-1; weak D call: TRBD1 (6 bases). Per germline, CDR1 LNHDA and CDR2 SQIVND (reference sequence). This CDR3 is 14 amino acids long. CDR3 coding DNA: TGTGCCAGTAGTATAGAGCAGGGGAACGCTGAAGCTTTCTTT. Translation: CASSIEQGNAEAFF. The full variable domain, in which reference TRBV19 and TRBJ1-1 provide the parts outside the CDR3, is DGGITQSPKYLFRKEGQNVTLSCEQNLNHDAMYWYRQDPGQGLRLIYYSQIVNDFQKGDIAEGYSVSREKKESFPLTVTSAQKNPTAFYLCASSIEQGNAEAFFGQGTRLTVV.